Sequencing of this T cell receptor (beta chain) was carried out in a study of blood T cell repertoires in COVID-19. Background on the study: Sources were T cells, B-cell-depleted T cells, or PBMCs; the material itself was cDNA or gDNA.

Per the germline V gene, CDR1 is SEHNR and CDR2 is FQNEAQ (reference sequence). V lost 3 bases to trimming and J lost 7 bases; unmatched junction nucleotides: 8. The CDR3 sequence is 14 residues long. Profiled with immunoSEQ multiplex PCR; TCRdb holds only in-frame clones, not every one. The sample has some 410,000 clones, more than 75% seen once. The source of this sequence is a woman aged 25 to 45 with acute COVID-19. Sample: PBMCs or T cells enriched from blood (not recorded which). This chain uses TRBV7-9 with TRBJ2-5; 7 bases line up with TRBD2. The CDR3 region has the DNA TGTGCCAGCAGCTTCGGACTAGGCGAAGGGACCCAGTACTTC. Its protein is CASSFGLGEGTQYF.